Listed below are T cell receptor beta chains from one sample, sequenced in a study of shared clonotypes between healthy human individuals. Sequencing used immunoSEQ multiplex PCR; TCRdb keeps in-frame clones, though not all of them. The sample holds approximately 1.9 million clones, 80% to 95% seen once. What was sequenced was naive CD8+ T cells from PBMCs. These receptors came from a man younger than 35 in good health. Some clones in this sample may be carry-over from other donors' samples. The CDR3 runs from the conserved cysteine through the conserved F or W. D genes are given only for firm matches. Expanded clones are given a class, and other clones once, few, many or no size at all.

TRBJ1-3,TRBV28,once,-,CASTTGAYSGNTIYF,TGTGCCAGCACCACCGGGGCCTACTCTGGAAACACCATATATTTT
TRBJ1-5,TRBV9,-,-,CASSVWTDQPQHF,TGTGCCAGCAGCGTATGGACAGATCAGCCCCAGCATTTT
TRBJ1-4,TRBV5-8,-,-,CASSRVHPNEKLFF,TGTGCCAGCAGCCGGGTACACCCCAATGAAAAACTGTTTTTT
TRBJ2-5,TRBV5-6,-,TRBD2,CASSTVAGDRETQYF,TGTGCCAGCAGCACCGTAGCGGGAGACCGAGAGACCCAGTACTTC
TRBJ1-4,TRBV15,-,-,CATSSSQGFATNEKLFF,TGTGCCACCAGCAGTTCACAGGGATTTGCAACTAATGAAAAACTGTTTTTT
TRBJ2-7,TRBV2,-,TRBD2,CASSGTSGSYEQYF,TGTGCCAGCAGTGGGACTAGCGGGAGCTACGAGCAGTACTTC
TRBJ2-7,TRBV29-1,-,TRBD2,CSVGGGTEQYF,TGCAGCGTTGGCGGGGGAACCGAGCAGTACTTC
TRBJ2-7,TRBV23-1,-,TRBD2,CASRNRTSSRQYF,TGCGCCAGCAGGAACCGGACTAGTTCAAGGCAGTACTTC
TRBJ2-3,TRBV11-1,-,-,CASSAGQRGDTQYF,TGTGCCAGCAGCGCGGGCCAACGAGGTGATACGCAGTATTTT
TRBJ2-7,TRBV19,-,TRBD1,CASTATGQMYEQYF,TGTGCCAGTACCGCGACGGGACAGATGTACGAGCAGTACTTC
TRBJ2-7,TRBV28,-,-,CASSLDYYEQYF,TGTGCCAGCAGTTTGGACTACTACGAGCAGTACTTC
TRBJ1-5,TRBV19,-,-,CASSNNQPQHF,TGTGCCAGTAGTAACAATCAGCCCCAGCATTTT
TRBJ2-7,TRBV7-3,-,-,CASSLAPPSSSLGEQYF,TGTGCCAGCAGCTTAGCTCCTCCTAGCTCGAGCTTGGGCGAGCAGTACTTC
TRBJ2-3,TRBV7-3,-,-,CASSLTNSGTDTQYF,TGTGCCAGCAGCTTAACTAACTCGGGCACAGATACGCAGTATTTT
TRBJ2-7,TRBV7-3,-,TRBD1,CASRSGTGGYEQYF,TGTGCCAGCAGGTCCGGGACAGGGGGCTACGAGCAGTACTTC
TRBJ2-4,TRBV7-8,-,TRBD1,CASSLVGFGGQGQNIQYF,TGTGCCAGCAGCTTAGTTGGTTTCGGGGGACAGGGCCAAAACATTCAGTACTTC
TRBJ1-2,TRBV6-5,-,TRBD1,CASSPTGAANYGYTF,TGTGCCAGCAGCCCAACAGGGGCAGCAAACTATGGCTACACCTTC
TRBJ1-4,TRBV11-2,-,-,CASSSLSIGDYFNEKLFF,TGTGCCAGCAGCTCGTTATCTATAGGGGACTACTTTAATGAAAAACTGTTTTTT
TRBJ2-3,TRBV9,-,TRBD2,CASSVGLGTTDTQYF,TGTGCCAGCAGCGTGGGACTAGGAACAACAGATACGCAGTATTTT
TRBJ1-1,TRBV11-2,-,-,CASSRGRDSAFF,TGTGCCAGCAGCCGAGGGCGGGATTCAGCTTTCTTT
TRBJ2-1,TRBV11-1,-,-,CASTLRWGEQFF,TGTGCCAGCACCCTACGGTGGGGGGAGCAGTTCTTC
TRBJ2-7,TRBV2,-,TRBD1,CASRGGQVSYEQYF,TGTGCCAGCAGGGGGGGACAGGTCTCCTACGAGCAGTACTTC
TRBJ2-7,TRBV4-1,-,-,CASSLDKLEREQYF,TGCGCCAGCAGCCTAGACAAATTGGAACGCGAGCAGTACTTC
TRBJ2-7,TRBV27,few,-,CASSSGHEQYF,TGTGCCAGCAGTTCGGGGCACGAGCAGTACTTC
TRBJ1-2,TRBV27,-,-,CASSLGGLYGYTF,TGTGCCAGCAGTTTAGGAGGGCTCTATGGCTACACCTTC
TRBJ1-1,TRBV7-9,-,-,CASSLTGLNTEAFF,TGTGCCAGCAGCCTTACAGGACTGAACACTGAAGCTTTCTTT
TRBJ1-4,TRBV5-1,once,-,CASSFGGIGTNEKLFF,TGCGCCAGCAGCTTCGGGGGAATCGGGACTAATGAAAAACTGTTTTTT
TRBJ2-1,TRBV7-9,-,-,CASSLYLGTALYNEQFF,TGTGCCAGCAGCTTATATCTCGGGACGGCCCTCTACAATGAGCAGTTCTTC
TRBJ2-1,TRBV4-2,-,TRBD2,CASSQDVRTSGRMVTHEQFF,TGTGCCAGCAGCCAAGATGTCAGGACTAGCGGGAGGATGGTGACACATGAGCAGTTCTTC
TRBJ2-7,TRBV5-1,-,-,CASSFGGNRGDSYEQYF,TGCGCCAGCAGCTTCGGGGGGAACAGGGGCGACTCCTACGAGCAGTACTTC
TRBJ2-2,TRBV6-1,-,-,CASPGPANTGELFF,TGTGCCAGCCCTGGACCAGCGAACACCGGGGAGCTGTTTTTT